This paragraph reports one T cell receptor (beta chain). The data derive from a study of T cell changes during pregnancy in multiple sclerosis. The method was immunoSEQ multiplex PCR; TCRdb's version includes in-frame clones alone and lacks a portion of them. This sample carries about 59,000 clones, less than 95% of them seen once, and the ten largest clones take 2.5% to 3%. The TCR was taken from a female donor with multiple sclerosis, enrolled in a pregnancy study. This material consisted of CD8+ T cells from peripheral blood mononuclear cells, taken after pregnancy.

The DNA of the CDR3 is TGTGCCAGCAGCGTCGCTAGCGCATACGAGCAGTACTTC. Its protein product is CASSVASAYEQYF. The gene calls are TRBV5-4 and TRBJ2-7, with TRBD2 as a possible D gene (6 bases). This CDR3 region has 13 residues. Between the trimmed V and J ends, which lost 4 bases and 4 bases, there was a span of 12 bases. Germline loops: CDR1 SGHNT, CDR2 YYREEE (reference sequence).